Described below is a single T cell receptor (beta chain) sequence and its context. The data were taken from a study of shared clonotypes between healthy human individuals. Study-level information: Three plates were used per donor for CD4 naive, three for CD4 memory, two for CD8 naive and one for CD8 memory.

Every immunoSEQ plate was one replicate of a subset's evenly spread DNA. Sequencing used immunoSEQ multiplex PCR; TCRdb keeps in-frame clones, though not all of them. The sample yields 700,000 to 950,000 clones, about 96% seen once. CD45RO negativity and positive selection for CCR7 defined naive CD8 cells, a population that excluded terminally differentiated effector memory CD45RA+ cells. Donors were healthy HIV-negative adults without recently reported acute infections or vaccinations. The sequenced sample was naive CD8+ T cells sorted from blood. This TCR derives from a man aged 25-45 years in good health.

The CDR3 sequence: CASSLLSAYEQYF. As DNA, the CDR3 is TGTGCCAGCAGCTTACTCTCAGCCTACGAGCAGTACTTC. The chain combines TRBV11-3 with TRBJ2-7; D unresolved. V shed 2 bases and J shed 2 bases, with 7 bases lying between them. The CDR3 is 13 residues long. Germline assignment: CDR1 SGHNT and CDR2 YENEEA.